The present T cell receptor beta chain was sequenced within a study of cytomegalovirus exposure and HLA in healthy donors. The method was immunoSEQ multiplex PCR; TCRdb's version includes in-frame clones alone and lacks a portion of them. The data hold about 260,000 clones, with roughly 87% observed a single time. While the first cohort had around 700 subjects, the donors belonged to the separate validation cohort of 100 to 150 subjects. This clone was seen just once. The CDR3 runs to 16 residues. From germline, CDR1 is KGHSH and CDR2 LQKENI. The V end was cut by 2 bases, the J end by 0 bases, with 11 bases between.

The receptor was isolated from a woman aged 30 to 39 in good health and CMV-seronegative. V gene TRBV18 combines with J gene TRBJ2-1, with D perhaps matching TRBD2 (5 bases). The source material was PBMCs. The CDR3 is CASSPLSGSSYNEQFF. DNA of the CDR3: TGTGCCAGCTCACCATTGAGCGGAAGCTCCTACAATGAGCAGTTCTTC.